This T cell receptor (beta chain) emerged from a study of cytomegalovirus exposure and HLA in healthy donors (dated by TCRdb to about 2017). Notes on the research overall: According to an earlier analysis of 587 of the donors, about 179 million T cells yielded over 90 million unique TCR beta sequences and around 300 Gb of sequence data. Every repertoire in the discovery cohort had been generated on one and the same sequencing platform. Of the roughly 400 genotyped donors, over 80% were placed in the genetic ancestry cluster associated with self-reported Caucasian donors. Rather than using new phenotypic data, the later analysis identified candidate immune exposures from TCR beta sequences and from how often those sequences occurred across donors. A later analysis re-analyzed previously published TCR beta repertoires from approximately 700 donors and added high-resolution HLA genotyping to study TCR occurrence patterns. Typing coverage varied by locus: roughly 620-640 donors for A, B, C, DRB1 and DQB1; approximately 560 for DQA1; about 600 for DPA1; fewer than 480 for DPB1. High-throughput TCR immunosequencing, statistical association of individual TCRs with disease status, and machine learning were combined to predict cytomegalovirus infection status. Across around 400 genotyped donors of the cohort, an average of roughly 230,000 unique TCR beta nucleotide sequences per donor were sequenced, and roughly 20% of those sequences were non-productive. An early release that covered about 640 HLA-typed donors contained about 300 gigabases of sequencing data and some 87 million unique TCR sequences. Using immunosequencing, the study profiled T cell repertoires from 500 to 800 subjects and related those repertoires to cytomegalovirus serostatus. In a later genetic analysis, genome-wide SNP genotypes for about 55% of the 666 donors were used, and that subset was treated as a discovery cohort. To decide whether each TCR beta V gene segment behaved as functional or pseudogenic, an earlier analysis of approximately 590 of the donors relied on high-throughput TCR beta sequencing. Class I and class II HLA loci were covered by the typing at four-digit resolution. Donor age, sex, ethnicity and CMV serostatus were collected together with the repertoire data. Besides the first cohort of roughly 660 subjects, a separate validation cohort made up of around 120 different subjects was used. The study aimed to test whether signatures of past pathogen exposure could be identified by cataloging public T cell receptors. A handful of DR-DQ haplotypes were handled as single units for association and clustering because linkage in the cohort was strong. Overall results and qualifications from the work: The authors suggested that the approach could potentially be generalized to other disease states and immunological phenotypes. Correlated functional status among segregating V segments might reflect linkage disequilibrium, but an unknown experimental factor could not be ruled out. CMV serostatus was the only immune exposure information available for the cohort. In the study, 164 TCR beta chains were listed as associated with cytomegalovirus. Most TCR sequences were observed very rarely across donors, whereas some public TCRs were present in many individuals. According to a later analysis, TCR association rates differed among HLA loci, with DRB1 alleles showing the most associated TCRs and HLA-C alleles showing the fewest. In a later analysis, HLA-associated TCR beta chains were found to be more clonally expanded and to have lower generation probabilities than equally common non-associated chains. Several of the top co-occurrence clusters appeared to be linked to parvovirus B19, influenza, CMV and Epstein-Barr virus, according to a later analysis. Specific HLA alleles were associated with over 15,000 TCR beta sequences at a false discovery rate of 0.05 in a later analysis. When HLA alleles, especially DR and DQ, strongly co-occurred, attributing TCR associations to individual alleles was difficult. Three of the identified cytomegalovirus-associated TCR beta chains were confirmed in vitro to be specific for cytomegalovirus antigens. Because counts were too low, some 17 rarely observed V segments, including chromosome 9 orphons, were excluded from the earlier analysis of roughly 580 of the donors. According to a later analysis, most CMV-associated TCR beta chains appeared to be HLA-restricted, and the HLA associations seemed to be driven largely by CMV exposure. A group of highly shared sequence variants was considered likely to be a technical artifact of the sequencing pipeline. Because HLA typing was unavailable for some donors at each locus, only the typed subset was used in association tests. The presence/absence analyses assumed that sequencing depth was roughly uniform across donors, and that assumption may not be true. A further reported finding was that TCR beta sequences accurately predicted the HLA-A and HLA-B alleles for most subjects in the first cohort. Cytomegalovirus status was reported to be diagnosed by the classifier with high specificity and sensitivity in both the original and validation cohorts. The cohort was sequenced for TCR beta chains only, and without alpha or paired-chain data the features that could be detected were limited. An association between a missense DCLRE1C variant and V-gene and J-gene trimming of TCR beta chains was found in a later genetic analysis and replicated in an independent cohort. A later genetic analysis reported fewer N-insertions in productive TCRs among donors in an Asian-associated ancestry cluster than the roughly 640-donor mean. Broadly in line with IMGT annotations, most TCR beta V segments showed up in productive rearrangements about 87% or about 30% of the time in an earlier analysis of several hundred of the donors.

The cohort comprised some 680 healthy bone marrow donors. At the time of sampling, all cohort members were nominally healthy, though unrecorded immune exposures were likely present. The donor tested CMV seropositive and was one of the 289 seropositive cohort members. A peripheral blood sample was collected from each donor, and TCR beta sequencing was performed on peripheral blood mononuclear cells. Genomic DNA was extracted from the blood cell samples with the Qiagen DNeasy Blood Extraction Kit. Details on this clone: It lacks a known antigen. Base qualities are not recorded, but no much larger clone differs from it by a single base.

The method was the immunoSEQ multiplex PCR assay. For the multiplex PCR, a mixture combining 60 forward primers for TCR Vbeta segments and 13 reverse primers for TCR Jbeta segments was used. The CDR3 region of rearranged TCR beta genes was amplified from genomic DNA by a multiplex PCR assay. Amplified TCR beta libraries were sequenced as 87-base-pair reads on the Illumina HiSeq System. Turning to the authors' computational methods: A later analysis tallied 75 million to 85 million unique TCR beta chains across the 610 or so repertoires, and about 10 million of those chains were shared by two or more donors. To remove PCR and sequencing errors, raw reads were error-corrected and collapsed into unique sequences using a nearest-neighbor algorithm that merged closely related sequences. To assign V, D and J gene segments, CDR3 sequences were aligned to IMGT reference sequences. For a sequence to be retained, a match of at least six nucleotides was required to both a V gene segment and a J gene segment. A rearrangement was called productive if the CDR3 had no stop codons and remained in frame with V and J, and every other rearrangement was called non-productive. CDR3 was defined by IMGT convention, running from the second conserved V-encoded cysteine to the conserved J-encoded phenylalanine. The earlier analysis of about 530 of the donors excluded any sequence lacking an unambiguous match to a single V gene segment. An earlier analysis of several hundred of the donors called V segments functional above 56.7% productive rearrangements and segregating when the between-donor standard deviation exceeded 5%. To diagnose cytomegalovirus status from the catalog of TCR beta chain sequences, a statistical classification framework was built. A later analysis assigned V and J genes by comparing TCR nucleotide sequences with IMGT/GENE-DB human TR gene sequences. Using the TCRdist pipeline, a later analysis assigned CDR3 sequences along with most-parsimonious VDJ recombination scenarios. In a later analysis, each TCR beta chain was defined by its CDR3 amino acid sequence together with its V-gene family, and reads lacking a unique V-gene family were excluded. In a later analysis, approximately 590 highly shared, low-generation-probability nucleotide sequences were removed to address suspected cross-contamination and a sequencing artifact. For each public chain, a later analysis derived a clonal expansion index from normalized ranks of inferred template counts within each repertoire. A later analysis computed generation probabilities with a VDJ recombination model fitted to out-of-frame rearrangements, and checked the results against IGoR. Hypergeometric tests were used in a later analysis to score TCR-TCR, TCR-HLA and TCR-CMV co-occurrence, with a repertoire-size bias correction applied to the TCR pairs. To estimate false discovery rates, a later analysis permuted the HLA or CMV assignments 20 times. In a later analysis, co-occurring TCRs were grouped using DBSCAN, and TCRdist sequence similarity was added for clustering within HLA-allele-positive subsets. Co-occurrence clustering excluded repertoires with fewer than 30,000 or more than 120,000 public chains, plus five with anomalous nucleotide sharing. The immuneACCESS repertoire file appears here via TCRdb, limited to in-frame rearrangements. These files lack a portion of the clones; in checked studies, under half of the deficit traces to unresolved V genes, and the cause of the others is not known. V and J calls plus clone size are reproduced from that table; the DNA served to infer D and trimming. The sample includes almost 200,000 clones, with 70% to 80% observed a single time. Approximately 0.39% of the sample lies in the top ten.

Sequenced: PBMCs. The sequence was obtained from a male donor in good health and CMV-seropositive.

The bases are TGTGCCAGCAGCATTGGACAGGGGGCTAGGAATGAGCAGTTCTTC. This codes for CASSIGQGARNEQFF. The receptor chain draws on TRBV5-4 and TRBJ2-1, and 11 junctional nucleotides match TRBD1. Including the terminal cysteine and phenylalanine, the CDR3 comprises 15 residues. CDR3 DNA is the only sequence kept; it has 45 bases, read in frame from the first base. Here V drops 4 bases and J drops 7 bases, and the junction holds 7 bases not matched to any gene. In the germline V gene (reference sequence), CDR1 corresponds to SGHNT and CDR2 to YYREEE.